In its sample, the clone carrying this T cell receptor (beta chain) was seen once. Generated by immunoSEQ multiplex PCR, the TCRdb table keeps only in-frame clones and is missing some. The data hold about 2.3 million clones, with around 90% observed a single time. This sample is drawn from a study of shared clonotypes between healthy human individuals. Trimming removed 5 bases at V and 8 bases at J, with 15 bases between. The CDR3 extends over 13 amino acids. Germline CDR1 GTSNPN, CDR2 SVGIG (reference sequence). The sample was naive CD4+ T cells from PBMCs. Described subset: CD45RA+ positively selected. This chain links TRBV30 with TRBJ1-4; possibly TRBD1 for D (5 bases). This receptor was taken from a man younger than 35 in good health. Some clones in this sample may be carry-over from other donors' samples. The CDR3 region is CAWAGTLGEKLFF. As DNA, the CDR3 is TGTGCCTGGGCCGGGACCCTGGGGGAAAAACTGTTTTTT. Together with reference TRBV30 and TRBJ1-4, the CDR3 gives the full variable domain: SQTIHQWPATLVQPVGSPLSLECTVEGTSNPNLYWYRQAAGRGLQLLFYSVGIGQISSEVPQNLSASRPQDRQFILSSKKLLLSDSGFYLCAWAGTLGEKLFFGSGTQLSVL.